The rows below give T cell receptor beta chains drawn from one sample of a study of cytomegalovirus exposure and HLA in healthy donors. Generated by immunoSEQ multiplex PCR, the TCRdb table keeps only in-frame clones and is missing some. Among 75,000 to 100,000 clones, more than 70% were seen once, and the ten largest hold 15% to 20%. Material: PBMCs. Receptors were obtained from a woman aged 60 to 75 in good health and CMV-seropositive. CDR3s include the opening cysteine and the closing phenylalanine or tryptophan. A D gene is named only where the DNA matches it firmly. Part of the rows lack a size; the others show once, few, many or a class for expanded clones.

J	D	V	size	CDR3	DNA
TRBJ2-5	TRBD2	TRBV15	.	CATSISGRSLETQYF	TGTGCCACCAGCATTAGCGGGAGAAGTTTGGAGACCCAGTACTTC
TRBJ1-2	.	TRBV7-8	.	CASSSGLNYGYTF	TGTGCCAGCAGCTCGGGACTTAACTATGGCTACACCTTC
TRBJ1-2	TRBD1	TRBV6-7	once	CASDEDRLTEGYTF	TGTGCCAGCGACGAGGACAGGCTTACGGAGGGCTACACCTTC
TRBJ2-3	.	TRBV7-9	.	CASSSPASGTDTQYF	TGTGCCAGCAGCTCCCCAGCTAGCGGCACAGATACGCAGTATTTT
TRBJ2-1	TRBD2	TRBV7-3	.	CASSLRREGVEQFF	TGTGCCAGCAGCTTACGGCGGGAGGGGGTTGAGCAGTTCTTC
TRBJ2-3	TRBD2	TRBV15	.	CATGRLAETTDTQYF	TGTGCCACCGGTAGACTAGCGGAGACGACAGATACGCAGTATTTT
TRBJ2-3	TRBD2	TRBV13	.	CASSPGPGGGGEDTQYF	TGTGCCAGCAGCCCCGGACCTGGTGGGGGAGGGGAAGATACGCAGTATTTT
TRBJ2-2	.	TRBV5-5	.	CASSPVDTGELFF	TGTGCCAGCAGCCCCGTTGACACCGGGGAGCTGTTTTTT
TRBJ2-1	.	TRBV7-3	.	CASSLKIRGEQFF	TGTGCCAGCAGCTTAAAGATCCGGGGTGAGCAGTTCTTC
TRBJ1-1	.	TRBV4-1	.	CASSQATESEAFF	TGCGCCAGCAGCCAAGCCACGGAGTCTGAAGCTTTCTTT
TRBJ1-2	TRBD1	TRBV28	.	CASTPGQGVGYTF	TGTGCCAGCACTCCCGGACAGGGGGTTGGCTACACCTTC
TRBJ2-3	.	TRBV2	.	CAAGETDTQYF	TGTGCCGCCGGGGAAACCGATACGCAGTATTTT